The present T cell receptor (beta chain) was sequenced within a study of OX40 agonist ivuxolimab in advanced cancers. Study summary: The patients received agonistic anti-OX40 (CD134) antibody ivuxolimab.

The CDR3 has 15 residues. Per germline, CDR1 MNHEY and CDR2 SVGAGI. The J segment lost 0 bases and the V segment lost 6 bases, leaving 8 bases of the junction unmatched. As for this clone: Its cognate antigen is unknown.

Sequenced by immunoSEQ multiplex PCR; TCRdb stores in-frame clones only, minus some. The sample contains 80,000 to 95,000 clones, about 90% of which appear only once. The study, taken as a whole, reports: In general, CD8+ T cells held more expanded clones than CD4+ did, on average.

The chain is built from TRBV6-5 and TRBJ2-7; 7 nucleotides align to TRBD1. The sample was CD4+ or CD8+ T cells sorted from blood, taken in a trial of the OX40 agonist ivuxolimab. The clonotype originates from an adult with an advanced solid tumor such as melanoma, head and neck, liver or kidney cancer. CDR3 region: CASRLDRRHSYEQYF. The CDR3 coding sequence is TGTGCCAGCAGACTGGACAGGAGGCACTCCTACGAGCAGTACTTC.